This entry describes one T cell receptor (beta chain). The antigen is not known. This sample is drawn from a study of type 1 and type 2 diabetes patients. On the study more broadly: A total of about 19,000,000 paired-end reads came from the whole study.

Study results and caveats: Some expanded clones seen only in T1D might occur in additional T2D or control samples.

Genomic DNA was the PCR template. The TCR beta CDR3 region was amplified using 30 forward and 13 reverse primers. TCRdb redid the calling of the multiplex PCR reads with MiXCR, one entry per CDR3 protein. The sample carries around 300,000 distinct CDR3 sequences, approximately 45% recorded once. No donor had another autoimmune disease or recent infection within four weeks. Roughly 10 milliliters of peripheral blood were drawn from each donor. The TCR comes from a man between 18 and 35 years old with type 2 diabetes. The sample taken for sequencing was peripheral blood mononuclear cells (PBMCs).

CDR3 DNA sequence: TGCGCCAGCAGTGAGTCGAGCTGGGGAATTATGAACACTGAAGCTTTCTTT. Encoded protein: CASSESSWGIMNTEAFF. V usage is TRBV10-2 and J usage is TRBJ1-1, with D unresolved. CDR1 and CDR2 (germline): WSHSY, SAAADI. V lost 0 bases and J 0 bases, leaving 14 bases between the germline ends. The CDR3 is 17 amino acids.